These 22 T cell receptor beta chains originate from one sample sequenced in a study of regulatory T cells in long-lasting Graves disease. The time point denotes: newly diagnosed GD, antithyroid drugs for less than 3 months. Extracted PBMC RNA gave rise to the TCR library. Construction of the TCR beta libraries employed iRepertoire HTBI primers in conjunction with Arm-PCR of CDR3 regions. TCRdb recomputed calls from the multiplex PCR reads with MiXCR, one row per CDR3 protein. The sample lists about 470,000 distinct CDR3 sequences; just under 15% were seen once. In addition, the sample was reused for a study of T cells in Graves' hyperthyroidism and ophthalmopathy.

The material sequenced was peripheral blood mononuclear cells (PBMCs), taken at new diagnosis, from a patient treated with antithyroid drugs. The receptor set was obtained from a woman in her 30s with Graves disease.

For this clonotype: At one of its ends the junction is not consistent with the germline gene, which may arise from a read error. This chain connects TRBV9 to TRBJ1-2; D unresolved. This CDR3 region has 14 residues. The germline gives CDR1 SGDLS, CDR2 YYNGEE. The CDR3 is CPSSVRGMNYGYTF. In nucleotides, the CDR3 is TGTCCCAGCAGCGTACGGGGTATGAACTATGGCTACACCTTC.

The chain links TRBV5-1 to TRBJ2-1; TRBD1 agrees at 7 bases. CDR3 length: 15 residues. Trimming at V came to 1 base and at J to 2 bases, leaving 3 bases not matched to a gene. Germline assignment: CDR1 SGHRS and CDR2 YFSETQ. The CDR3 region has the DNA TGCGCCAGCAGCTTGAGTGGGACAGCCTACAATGAGCAGTTCTTC. This sequence encodes CASSLSGTAYNEQFF.

This clonotype has just a few counts. This chain uses TRBV4-1 with TRBJ1-5; 9 nucleotides agree with TRBD1. Germline V gene data show CDR1 as MGHRA and CDR2 as YSYEKL. This CDR3 comprises 16 residues. J gave up 6 bases and V 1 base, and 7 bases lay outside the gene matches. The CDR3 bases are TGCGCCAGCAGCCAAGCGGGACAGGGAGTGTTTCAGCCCCAGCATTTT. Translation gives CASSQAGQGVFQPQHF.

This clonotype was counted at least ten times. The rearrangement uses TRBV3-1 and TRBJ2-1; 9 bases are shared with TRBD1. The CDR3 spans 15 residues. Losses at the gene ends were 5 bases for V and 3 bases for J; bases not matched to a gene: 5. Germline V gives CDR1 LGHDT, CDR2 YNNKEL (reference sequence). CDR3 coding DNA: TGTGCCAGCAGCATCCGGGACAGGGTCTACAATGAGCAGTTCTTC. It yields the protein CASSIRDRVYNEQFF.

This clonotype was recorded a few times. This rearrangement joins TRBV5-6 to TRBJ1-2; 10 nucleotides agree with TRBD1. V lost 4 bases, J lost 3 bases, and 3 bases stayed unmatched. The germline V gene has CDR1 SGHDT and CDR2 YYEEEE. The CDR3 consists of 14 residues. In DNA, the CDR3 is TGTGCCAGCAGCGAGGACAGGGGGGACTATGGCTACACCTTC. Its protein is CASSEDRGDYGYTF.

This clonotype has a handful of counts. V and J are TRBV11-2 and TRBJ1-4, with 9 bases aligning to TRBD1. Germline V gene data show CDR1 as SGHAT and CDR2 as FQNNGV. V was clipped by 7 bases and J by 8 bases; unmatched bases: 8. This CDR3 has 14 residues. CDR3 DNA sequence: TGTGCCAGCACCCGGACCGGGACAGGGGAAAAACTGTTTTTT. Amino acids: CASTRTGTGEKLFF.

V usage is TRBV7-2 and J usage is TRBJ1-1; 7 positions match TRBD1. With 5 bases clipped from V and 0 bases from J, the junction kept 3 bases outside the gene matches. Germline lookup yields CDR1 SGHTA and CDR2 FQGNSA. The CDR3 is 14 amino acids. The CDR3 sequence: CASSKGALNTEAFF. CDR3 in DNA: TGTGCCAGCAGCAAGGGGGCCCTGAACACTGAAGCTTTCTTT.

The table lists this clonotype with many counts. The chain's CDR3 is CSASGTGANVPYEQYF. CDR3 bases: TGCAGTGCTAGTGGGACAGGGGCCAACGTACCTTACGAGCAGTACTTC. This chain links TRBV20-1 with TRBJ2-7; 10 bases line up with TRBD1. V trimming: 3 bases; J trimming: 4 bases; junction bases outside the gene matches: 12. Per the germline V gene, CDR1 is DFQATT and CDR2 is SNEGSKA (reference sequence). The CDR3 extends over 16 amino acids.

This clonotype has at least ten counts. This chain connects TRBV11-3 to TRBJ2-7; D may be TRBD1 or TRBD2 (5 bases each). The CDR3 extends over 13 amino acids. The V and J ends lost 6 bases and 7 bases respectively, with 16 bases between them. Germline CDR1 is SGHNT and CDR2 is YENEEA. This chain's CDR3 is CASSTQEVGEQYF. The CDR3 DNA is TGTGCCAGCAGTACACAGGAGGTGGGGGAGCAGTACTTC.

This clonotype was recorded many times. This chain links TRBV10-3 with TRBJ2-1, with 9 bases matching TRBD2. Germline V gene data show CDR1 as ENHRY and CDR2 as SYGVKD. V dropped 8 bases and J dropped 8; count of bases not matched to a gene: 7. The CDR3 has 13 amino acids. The CDR3 DNA reads as TGTGCCATCTTGCCTAGCGGGGTCGATGAGCAGTTCTTC. Protein: CAILPSGVDEQFF.

This clonotype was seen only a few times. The V call is TRBV19, the J call TRBJ2-7, with TRBD2 matching 10 bases. The CDR3 is made up of 17 amino acids. Germline loops: CDR1 LNHDA, CDR2 SQIVND (reference sequence). Unmatched junction bases numbered 6, after V lost 1 base and J lost 0 bases. For the CDR3, the DNA is TGTGCCAGTAGTATAGTCCCCGGACTAGCGGTCTCCTACGAGCAGTACTTC. Amino acids: CASSIVPGLAVSYEQYF.

This clonotype was detected many times. The chain links TRBV2 to TRBJ2-7; 12 positions match TRBD2. Trimming at V came to 6 bases and at J to 3 bases, leaving 6 bases not matched to a gene. From germline, CDR1 is SNHLY and CDR2 FYNNEI. The CDR3 contains 15 residues. CDR3 nucleotide sequence: TGTGCCAGCAGCAAAGGACTAGCGGGGAACTACGAGCAGTACTTC. Its protein product is CASSKGLAGNYEQYF.

This clonotype was counted only a few times. CDR3 DNA: TGTGCCAACTCGCGAAAGCGACCGGGACTAGCGGGAGAGTACGAGCAGTACTTC. Translation gives CANSRKRPGLAGEYEQYF. The chain joins TRBV6-1 to TRBJ2-7; 14 bases map to TRBD2. The length of the CDR3 is 18 residues. V trimming: 10 bases; J trimming: 4 bases; junction bases outside the gene matches: 18. Germline CDR1 reads MNHNS; CDR2 reads SASEGT.

This clonotype was observed a single time. J is TRBJ2-2 and V is TRBV6-4, with D uncertain. This CDR3 region has 14 residues. Germline-derived CDR1 and CDR2 are MRHNA and SNTAGT. Trimming left V 0 bases short and J 5 bases short, with 7 bases between. In DNA, the CDR3 is TGTGCCAGCAGTGACTCGATATTTACCGGGGAGCTGTTTTTT. Translated, it gives CASSDSIFTGELFF.

V is TRBV11-3 and J is TRBJ2-7; no clear D. V lost 3 bases, J lost 6 bases, and 9 bases lay in between. Germline CDR1 reads SGHNT; CDR2 reads YENEEA. The CDR3 loop spans 12 amino acids. The CDR3: CASSFSDGEQYF. As DNA, the CDR3 is TGTGCCAGCAGCTTCTCGGACGGCGAGCAGTACTTC.

This clonotype was picked up many times. This chain connects TRBV3-1 to TRBJ2-7; D gene unclear. Germline V lookup: CDR1 LGHDT, CDR2 YNNKEL (reference sequence). V lost 1 base and J 3 bases, leaving 4 bases between the germline ends. The CDR3 loop spans 12 amino acids. The chain's CDR3 is CASSQGRYEQYF. The CDR3 nucleotides are TGTGCCAGCAGCCAAGGACGCTACGAGCAGTACTTC.

This clonotype turned up a few times. The gene calls are TRBV29-1 and TRBJ1-1, with 8 bases fitting TRBD1. The CDR3 runs 13 residues. V shed 4 bases and J 4 bases; nucleotides not matched to a gene: 5. Germline CDR1 reads SQVTM; CDR2 reads ANQGSEA. CDR3: CSVGGQGGTEAFF. As DNA, the CDR3 is TGCAGCGTTGGAGGACAGGGTGGCACTGAAGCTTTCTTT.

This clonotype occurred a few times. This chain uses TRBV4-1 with TRBJ1-2; D not resolved. The CDR3 consists of 13 residues. Looked up from germline, CDR1 is MGHRA and CDR2 is YSYEKL. V was cut by 3 bases and J by 8 bases, with 13 bases left in between. The CDR3 is CASSQLFLGGYTF. For the CDR3, the DNA is TGCGCCAGCAGCCAGCTCTTTTTAGGAGGCTACACCTTC.

This clonotype was seen a handful of times. CDR3 region: CASRDRVNYNEQFF. The CDR3 nucleotides read TGTGCCAGCAGAGACAGGGTTAACTACAATGAGCAGTTCTTC. This sequence joins TRBV6-1 and TRBJ2-1; 7 nucleotides align to TRBD1. The J segment lost 3 bases and the V segment lost 6 bases, leaving 5 bases of the junction unmatched. CDR1 and CDR2 (germline): MNHNS, SASEGT. This CDR3 has 14 residues.

The table lists this clonotype with many counts. The V call is TRBV13, the J call TRBJ2-1, with 11 nucleotides matching TRBD2. Germline values: CDR1 PRHDT, CDR2 FYEKMQ (reference sequence). This CDR3 region has 17 residues. The V gene end was trimmed by 3 bases and the J gene end by 9 bases; junction bases not matched to a gene: 13. CDR3 loop: CASSFRVLAGGLGEQFF. CDR3 bases: TGTGCCAGCAGCTTCAGGGTCCTAGCGGGAGGATTGGGTGAGCAGTTCTTC.

There are many counts of this clonotype. The V call is TRBV7-9, the J call TRBJ2-1; TRBD1 or TRBD2 may be the D gene (5 bases each). CDR1 is SEHNR, CDR2 FQNEAQ, per germline (reference sequence). Trimming took 5 bases from V and 8 from J, leaving 16 bases between them. The CDR3 totals 14 residues. The CDR3: CASSPGTTRDEQFF. CDR3 in DNA: TGTGCCAGCAGCCCTGGGACCACCAGGGATGAGCAGTTCTTC.

The chain employs TRBV20-1 and TRBJ2-7; D call uncertain. V dropped 6 bases and J dropped 0 bases, with 12 bases sitting between them. Germline values: CDR1 DFQATT, CDR2 SNEGSKA (reference sequence). CDR3 length: 13 amino acids. CDR3 loop: CSAAYPYSYEQYF. CDR3 DNA sequence: TGCAGTGCGGCCTACCCCTACTCCTACGAGCAGTACTTC.